This TCR beta chain was retrieved from a study of T-cell reconstitution after alpha-beta-depleted transplantation in children. Preparing the TCRbeta library involved the use of unique molecular identifiers. Via MiXCR, TCRdb re-called the PCR reads, giving one row per CDR3 protein. The repertoire consists of a few hundred thousand distinct CDR3 sequences, with 9.9% occurring once and the leading ten covering about 9.5%. A word on this clonotype: As the CDR3 is not closed by the conserved phenylalanine or tryptophan, this likely results from a read error.

Germline V gene lookup returns CDR1 SGHAT and CDR2 FQDESV (reference sequence). CDR3 size: 13 residues. V was clipped by 5 bases and J by 1 base, with 5 bases between them. The receptor's source is a human donor who donated a stem cell graft to a child with SCID. This chain links TRBV11-1 with TRBJ2-2, with no clear D. The sequenced sample was PBMCs from the stem cell graft donor, obtained from the stem cell graft. The CDR3 DNA reads as TGTGCCAGCAGCCCACGGAACACCGGGGAGCTGTTTCTT. Translating gives CASSPRNTGELFL.